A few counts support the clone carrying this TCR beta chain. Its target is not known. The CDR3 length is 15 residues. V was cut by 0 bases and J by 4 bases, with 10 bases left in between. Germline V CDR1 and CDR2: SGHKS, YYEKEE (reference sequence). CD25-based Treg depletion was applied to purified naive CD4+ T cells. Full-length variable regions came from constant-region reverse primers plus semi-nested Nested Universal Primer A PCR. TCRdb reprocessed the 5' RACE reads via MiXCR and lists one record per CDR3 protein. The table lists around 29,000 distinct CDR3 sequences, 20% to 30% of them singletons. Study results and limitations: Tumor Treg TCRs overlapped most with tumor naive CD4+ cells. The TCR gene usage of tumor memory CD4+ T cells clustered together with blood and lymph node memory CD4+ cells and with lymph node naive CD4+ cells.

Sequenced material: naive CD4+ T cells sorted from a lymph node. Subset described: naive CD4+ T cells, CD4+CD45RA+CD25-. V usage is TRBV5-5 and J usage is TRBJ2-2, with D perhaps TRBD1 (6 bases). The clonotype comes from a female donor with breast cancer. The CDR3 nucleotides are TGTGCCAGCAGCTTGGGGGCAGGGGCCACCGGGGAGCTGTTTTTT. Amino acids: CASSLGAGATGELFF.